The rows below give T cell receptor beta chains drawn from one sample of a study of OX40 agonist ivuxolimab in advanced cancers. The method was immunoSEQ multiplex PCR; TCRdb's version includes in-frame clones alone and lacks a portion of them. The repertoire consists of around 80,000 clones, with approximately 86% occurring once and the leading ten covering 2.5%. The material was CD4+ or CD8+ T cells sorted from blood, obtained in a trial of the OX40 agonist ivuxolimab. The receptors derive from an adult with an advanced solid tumor such as melanoma, head and neck, liver or kidney cancer. Both conserved end residues are part of each CDR3.

len	v_gene	j_gene	CDR3aa
17	TRBV11-2	TRBJ2-7	CASSLERLDRGAYEQYF
13	TRBV5-1	TRBJ1-2	CASSQQGLWGYTF
16	TRBV7-3	TRBJ2-1	CASSLRGTTRFNEQFF
14	TRBV11-2	TRBJ1-1	CASSLGGMNTEAFF
15	TRBV5-1	TRBJ2-1	CASSPTSGGVNEQFF
11	TRBV5-5	TRBJ2-4	CASSFRAIQYF
15	TRBV5-1	TRBJ2-5	CASSPMTGGQETQYF
17	TRBV19	TRBJ1-1	CASSRGRGGWMNTEAFF
15	TRBV19	TRBJ1-1	CASSGGVATNTEAFF
14	TRBV5-1	TRBJ1-3	CASSLTDSGNTIYF
15	TRBV11-2	TRBJ1-4	CASSLQGGKYEKLFF
15	TRBV28	TRBJ1-2	CASNGDALGDYGYTF
14	TRBV9	TRBJ2-7	CASSALGAGYEQYF
13	TRBV10-3	TRBJ2-3	CANRAQSTDTQYF
15	TRBV5-1	TRBJ1-5	CASSLGAGESQPQHF
14	TRBV6-1	TRBJ1-1	CASENGGSYTEAFF
15	TRBV28	TRBJ2-4	CASSFEGLAKNIQYF
14	TRBV7-6	TRBJ2-2	CASSGTVWGGELFF
18	TRBV11-2	TRBJ1-1	CASSFRPTPGTANTEAFF
14	TRBV7-2	TRBJ2-5	CASSYGQGVETQYF
15	TRBV7-7	TRBJ2-1	CASSPQTGSYNEQFF
16	TRBV6-6	TRBJ1-5	CASSYSVGTGYGSQHF
15	TRBV29-1	TRBJ2-5	CSVDGLAGGQETQYF
17	TRBV6-4	TRBJ1-6	CASSGWQRSSYNSPLHF
14	TRBV6-5	TRBJ2-5	CASSRDGSQETQYF
15	TRBV7-2	TRBJ1-3	CASAGSVDRRNTIYF
14	TRBV28	TRBJ2-3	CASKKGGSTDTQYF
14	TRBV5-1	TRBJ2-1	CASSFDRGDNEQFF
15	TRBV18	TRBJ2-2	CASSLGQGNTGELFF
15	TRBV5-4	TRBJ2-2	CASRRDRGSTGELFF
17	TRBV5-4	TRBJ1-4	CASSLGQTGMGNEKLFF
15	TRBV7-8	TRBJ1-3	CASSTPRDSGNTIYF
15	TRBV19	TRBJ2-7	CASSTRDSPFYEQYF
14	TRBV28	TRBJ1-4	CASSFARLGEKLFF
18	TRBV2	TRBJ2-1	CASSTVEGGRGSYNEQFF
13	TRBV7-6	TRBJ1-6	CASSLDSGKPLHF
15	TRBV9	TRBJ2-7	CASSVGGQGTYEQYF
14	TRBV12-5	TRBJ1-1	CASGFGGEYTEAFF
14	TRBV2	TRBJ2-1	CASRGTSGANEQFF
14	TRBV6-4	TRBJ1-1	CASSDRGGLAEAFF
18	TRBV4-3	TRBJ2-1	CASSQTWRGPKTSNEQFF
13	TRBV6-5	TRBJ1-2	CASSRTGRGGYTF
14	TRBV29-1	TRBJ2-1	CSVTSGGLYNEQFF
14	TRBV6-5	TRBJ2-2	CASSYSSEGGELFF
15	TRBV7-9	TRBJ2-5	CASSWASGGKETQYF
15	TRBV27	TRBJ2-5	CASSFIGTGYETQYF
16	TRBV7-8	TRBJ1-5	CASSLGDRAINQPQHF
13	TRBV7-2	TRBJ2-4	CASSFGSKNIQYF
16	TRBV9	TRBJ2-2	CASSVGISSGAGELFF
13	TRBV29-1	TRBJ1-5	CSGKQGSAWPQHF
15	TRBV18	TRBJ1-1	CASSPPPQGYTEAFF
15	TRBV10-1	TRBJ1-2	CASSESIGLEGGYTF
15	TRBV18	TRBJ1-1	CASSPWTGPNTEAFF